Included here is one TCR beta chain sequence, with context. The data derive from a study of blood T cell repertoires in COVID-19. Whole-study context: Both acute and convalescent COVID-19 samples were obtained from the United States, Italy and Spain. T cells, B-cell-depleted T cells, or PBMCs supplied cDNA or gDNA.

Germline V gene sequence: CDR1 SGHRS, CDR2 YFSETQ. Losses at the gene ends were 4 bases for V and 4 bases for J; bases not matched to a gene: 10. The CDR3 contains 16 residues. Authors' processing steps: Reference gene primer amplification gave estimated nucleated cell counts. Libraries were prepared by immunoSEQ multiplex PCR; TCRdb keeps only in-frame clonotypes and omits some of them. V, J and clone size are those of that table, while D and trimming were read from the DNA. The table has 250,000 to 350,000 clones, roughly 90% seen once. The chain has TRBV5-1 and TRBJ2-3, with 9 bases identical to TRBD1. Sequencing was carried out using peripheral blood. The receptor comes from a woman aged 25 to 39 with active or convalescent COVID-19. The CDR3 spells CASSARGTGNPDTQYF. CDR3 nucleotides: TGCGCCAGCAGCGCGAGGGGGACAGGGAACCCAGATACGCAGTATTTT.